Presented here are 13 T cell receptor beta chains from one specimen sequenced in a study of cytomegalovirus exposure and HLA in healthy donors. With 60 Vbeta and 13 Jbeta primers, the PCR was carried out. The data were produced by immunoSEQ multiplex PCR, yet TCRdb's version contains in-frame clones alone and is incomplete. The data contain 170,000 or so clones, about four fifths of them singletons. Input material: PBMCs. These receptors all come from a woman in her fifties or sixties in good health and CMV-seronegative.

As for this clone: Within the sample, other DNA sequences also encode this same CDR3. This sequence joins TRBV11-2 and TRBJ2-7; D perhaps matches TRBD1 (5 bases). CDR1 SGHAT and CDR2 FQNNGV come from the germline V gene. CDR3 length: 12 amino acids. V was clipped by 4 bases and J by 4 bases, with 8 bases between them. The DNA of the CDR3 is TGTGCCAGCAGCTCTCAGGGTTACGAGCAGTACTTC. Its protein is CASSSQGYEQYF. The full variable domain, its missing parts supplied by reference TRBV11-2 and TRBJ2-7, is EAGVAQSPRYKIIEKRQSVAFWCNPISGHATLYWYQQILGQGPKLLIQFQNNGVVDDSQLPKDRFSAERLKGVDSTLKIQPAKLEDSAVYLCASSSQGYEQYFGPGTRLTVT.

The CDR3: CASSEPARGGGTQYF. As DNA, the CDR3 is TGTGCCAGCAGTGAACCGGCAAGGGGAGGGGGGACGCAGTATTTT. This chain uses TRBV25-1 with TRBJ2-3, with D maybe TRBD2 (7 bases). The CDR3 is 15 amino acids. The germline V gene encodes CDR1 MGHDK and CDR2 SYGVNS. Trimming pared 2 bases from V and 9 bases from J, leaving 18 bases between.

The chain carries TRBV5-1 and TRBJ2-5; 7 bases agree with TRBD2. The J call is doubtful: the DNA matches TRBJ2-7 better. There are 13 residues in the CDR3. Germline lookup yields CDR1 SGHRS and CDR2 YFSETQ. The CDR3 loop is CASTPPSGYEQYF. CDR3 DNA sequence: TGCGCCAGCACCCCTCCTAGCGGCTACGAGCAGTACTTC.

This clone was seen just once. The genes are TRBV11-2 and TRBJ2-5; 10 nucleotides align to TRBD1. After removal of 4 bases from V and 4 bases from J, the junction contained 6 bases not matched to a gene. Germline lookup yields CDR1 SGHAT and CDR2 FQNNGV. CDR3 length equals 15 residues. The CDR3 nucleotides are TGTGCCAGCAGCTCAAGACAGGGGGCGGCAGAGACCCAGTACTTC. Translating it yields CASSSRQGAAETQYF.

The chain is built from TRBV7-2 and TRBJ2-7; D is undetermined. Trimming pared 1 base from V and 1 base from J, leaving 8 bases between. The CDR3 is 14 amino acids. CDR1 SGHTA and CDR2 FQGNSA come from the germline V gene. Written as DNA, the CDR3 is TGTGCCAGCAGCTTAGAATCCCTGTCCTACGAGCAGTACTTC. Protein: CASSLESLSYEQYF.

This sequence joins TRBV6-1 and TRBJ1-5, with D hard to call. This CDR3 is built from 15 residues. The germline V gene has CDR1 MNHNS and CDR2 SASEGT. V lost 1 base, J lost 4 bases, and 11 bases lay in between. This CDR3 reads CASSEGLHKNQPQHF. Here the CDR3 DNA reads TGTGCCAGCAGTGAAGGGTTACACAAGAATCAGCCCCAGCATTTT.

In its sample, this clone was seen a few times. This chain uses TRBV6-5 with TRBJ2-7; 12 bases map to TRBD2. The V segment lost 6 bases and the J segment 6 bases; nucleotides outside the gene matches: 9. The CDR3 sequence is 15 residues long. Germline-derived CDR1 and CDR2 are MNHEY and SVGAGI. The CDR3 spells CASRTTGLAGSEQYF. The CDR3 DNA follows: TGTGCCAGCAGGACCACCGGACTAGCGGGGAGCGAGCAGTACTTC.

J is TRBJ2-3 and V is TRBV2; D is unclear. V lost 7 bases and J lost 0, with 14 bases in between. Germline values: CDR1 SNHLY, CDR2 FYNNEI. The CDR3 consists of 15 residues. The CDR3 DNA reads TGTGCCAGCAACGAGCGTGCAACTAGCACAGATACGCAGTATTTT. This sequence encodes CASNERATSTDTQYF.

The chain has TRBV7-8 and TRBJ2-1, with D possibly being TRBD2 (5 bases). There are 15 residues in the CDR3. Germline lookup yields CDR1 SGHVS and CDR2 FQNEAQ. V lost 1 base to trimming and J lost 7 bases, with 14 bases between them. This chain's CDR3 is CASSLVVGWENEQFF. DNA for the CDR3: TGTGCCAGCAGCTTAGTAGTGGGTTGGGAGAATGAGCAGTTCTTC.

V and J are TRBV4-1 and TRBJ2-1; 8 positions match TRBD1. From germline, CDR1 is MGHRA and CDR2 YSYEKL. V dropped 5 bases and J dropped 10; count of bases not matched to a gene: 7. The CDR3 totals 13 residues. CDR3: CASSGQGAREQFF. In DNA, the CDR3 is TGCGCCAGCAGCGGACAGGGCGCTAGGGAGCAGTTCTTC.

The V and J genes are TRBV5-6 and TRBJ2-5, with 12 positions matching TRBD1. The last part of the DNA fits TRBJ2-7 better; the J call may be wrong. Germline CDR1 SGHDT, CDR2 YYEEEE. The CDR3 covers 19 residues. CDR3 in amino acids: CASSFYPGQGAYRLDEQYF. The CDR3 DNA sequence: TGTGCCAGCAGCTTTTACCCGGGACAGGGGGCTTATAGGTTAGACGAGCAGTACTTC.

The chain combines TRBV10-3 with TRBJ2-1; D possibly corresponds to TRBD2 (6 bases). The CDR3 sequence is 14 residues long. Trimming left V 0 bases short and J 9 bases short, with 12 bases between. Germline V CDR1 and CDR2: ENHRY, SYGVKD. DNA of the CDR3: TGTGCCATCAGTGAGTCGAACGGGGGAGGTGAGCAGTTCTTC. Protein: CAISESNGGGEQFF.

The J gene is TRBJ2-3, the V gene TRBV28; 8 bases are a match to TRBD1. Germline V gene sequence: CDR1 MDHEN, CDR2 SYDVKM. The CDR3 contains 13 residues. V shed 10 bases and J 5 bases; nucleotides not matched to a gene: 8. DNA for the CDR3: TGTGCCAACACGGGACAGGTTGGAGATACGCAGTATTTT. Amino acid sequence: CANTGQVGDTQYF.